These 23 T cell receptor beta chains were sequenced from one sample in a study of human T cells and chemical hapten exposure. Each CDR3 protein gets one entry after TCRdb re-called the RACE reads with MiXCR. The sample yields approximately 86,000 distinct CDR3 sequences, roughly 10% seen once. Time point of the sample: patch test 3, about 24 weeks after DPC sensitization. As to treatment: therapeutic diphenylcyclopropenone sensitization with weekly scalp DPC. The sequencing used whole blood, collected in connection with sensitization to the hapten diphenylcyclopropenone (DPC). All receptors come from a woman in her 30s with alopecia areata. Some clones in this sample may be carry-over from other donors' samples.

The sample holds a few counts of this clonotype. The chain uses TRBV10-1 and TRBJ2-5, with 8 bases that match TRBD2. The junction had 13 bases not matched to a gene; V was cut back by 9 bases and J by 4 bases. Looked up from germline, CDR1 is WNHNN and CDR2 is SYGVQD (reference sequence). The CDR3 has 15 residues. CDR3 region: CARTAGEDFGETQYF. The CDR3 DNA follows: TGCGCCAGGACAGCGGGAGAGGATTTCGGAGAGACCCAGTACTTC.

This clonotype was observed many times. V usage is TRBV4-1 and J usage is TRBJ1-5, with 10 bases that match TRBD1. CDR3 length: 17 amino acids. The V segment lost 5 bases and the J segment 5 bases; nucleotides outside the gene matches: 12. Germline CDR1 is MGHRA and CDR2 is YSYEKL. In nucleotides, the CDR3 is TGCGCCAGCAGCGCAATCCCCGGGACAGGGGTTCATCAGCCCCAGCATTTT. It encodes CASSAIPGTGVHQPQHF.

V gene TRBV5-1 combines with J gene TRBJ2-2, with 8 bases that match TRBD1. CDR1 and CDR2 from the germline V gene are SGHRS and YFSETQ. The CDR3 length is 14 residues. With 4 bases clipped from V and 5 bases from J, the junction kept 4 bases outside the gene matches. The CDR3 DNA reads as TGCGCCAGCAGCCTGGGACAGGAGACCGGGGAGCTGTTTTTT. Translated: CASSLGQETGELFF.

This clonotype was observed many times. Here the CDR3 DNA reads TGTGCCAGCAGCCTCCGGACAGGGTCCTCCTACGAGCAGTACTTC. This codes for CASSLRTGSSYEQYF. This chain joins TRBV7-6 and TRBJ2-7; the match to TRBD1 covers 8 bases. V lost 5 bases, J lost 0 bases, and 6 bases stayed unmatched. The CDR3 has 15 residues. CDR1 is SGHVS and CDR2 is FNYEAQ in the germline V gene.

The sample holds many counts of this clonotype. The J gene is TRBJ1-1, the V gene TRBV20-1; tentatively, D is TRBD1 (6 bases). The CDR3 spans 15 residues. V was clipped by 6 bases and J by 3 bases, with 20 bases between them. Germline V gives CDR1 DFQATT, CDR2 SNEGSKA (reference sequence). The DNA for the CDR3 is TGCAGTGCGAGGATGGGAGGGGGAGGTTACACTGAAGCTTTCTTT. Translated, it gives CSARMGGGGYTEAFF.

This clonotype was detected a few times. The V call is TRBV5-1, the J call TRBJ2-3; 7 bases agree with TRBD2. The CDR3 extends over 15 amino acids. V was clipped by 4 bases and J by 5 bases; unmatched bases: 10. The V gene's germline CDR1 is SGHRS and CDR2 YFSETQ. Here the CDR3 reads CASSPLRGTEDTQYF. Here the CDR3 DNA reads TGCGCCAGCAGCCCCTTGCGGGGGACGGAAGATACGCAGTATTTT.

This clonotype was recorded a few times. The V gene is TRBV12-2, the J gene TRBJ1-5; TRBD1, as called in the table, went unchecked against the DNA. TRBV12-2 is designated a pseudogene. The length of the CDR3 is 18 residues. Written as DNA, the CDR3 is TGTGCAAGTCGCTTAGTCTCCCCGACAGGGGCCAGCAATCAGCCCCAGCATTTT. Its protein is CASRLVSPTGASNQPQHF.

This clonotype came up a few times. This sequence joins TRBV7-2 and TRBJ2-7; the match to TRBD2 covers 7 bases. With 5 bases clipped from V and 3 bases from J, the junction kept 7 bases outside the gene matches. The length of the CDR3 is 14 residues. The germline gives CDR1 SGHTA, CDR2 FQGNSA. In DNA form, the CDR3 reads TGTGCCAGCAGCGAAGGACTAGGTCTCTACGAGCAGTACTTC. Residues: CASSEGLGLYEQYF.

This clonotype was detected only a few times. V gene TRBV5-4 combines with J gene TRBJ2-3; 15 nucleotides match TRBD2. CDR1 SGHNT and CDR2 YYREEE come from the germline V gene (reference sequence). CDR3 size: 18 residues. Trimming removed 0 bases from V and 6 bases from J; junction bases left unmatched: 8. The CDR3 loop is CASSLAGLAGGPGDTQYF. For the CDR3, the DNA is TGTGCCAGCAGCTTGGCGGGACTAGCGGGGGGACCCGGGGATACGCAGTATTTT.

This clonotype occurred a few times. This rearrangement joins TRBV29-1 to TRBJ1-5, with D possibly being TRBD1 (6 bases). The CDR3 totals 12 residues. The ends were cut back, 7 bases at V and 0 bases at J, with 7 bases in the middle. Per the germline V gene, CDR1 is SQVTM and CDR2 is ANQGSEA. The CDR3 nucleotides read TGCAGCGCGGGACATAGCAATCAGCCCCAGCATTTT. This sequence encodes CSAGHSNQPQHF.

The chain carries TRBV5-1 and TRBJ1-1; 7 nucleotides agree with TRBD1. Losses at the gene ends were 1 base for V and 1 base for J; bases not matched to a gene: 4. CDR3 length equals 15 residues. CDR1 is SGHRS, CDR2 YFSETQ, per germline. This CDR3 is CASSLLGQANTEAFF. The CDR3 DNA sequence: TGCGCCAGCAGCTTGCTCGGACAGGCGAACACTGAAGCTTTCTTT.

This clonotype was seen more than once but under ten times. V usage is TRBV20-1 and J usage is TRBJ2-3; TRBD1 aligns across 7 bases. The CDR3 is made up of 14 amino acids. Germline lookup yields CDR1 DFQATT and CDR2 SNEGSKA (reference sequence). Trimming took 1 base from V and 6 from J; bases not matched to a gene: 7. The CDR3 bases are TGCAGTGCTAGAGTAGACAGGGTTACGGATACGCAGTATTTT. This translates into CSARVDRVTDTQYF.

V is TRBV20-1 and J is TRBJ1-5, with TRBD1 as a possible D gene (6 bases). Germline V gene sequence: CDR1 DFQATT, CDR2 SNEGSKA (reference sequence). The CDR3 has 12 amino acids. V was pared by 2 bases and J by 4 bases, with 6 bases between. CDR3 DNA sequence: TGCAGTGCTAGAACAGGGAATCAGCCCCAGCATTTT. This translates into CSARTGNQPQHF.

This sequence joins TRBV28 and TRBJ2-7, with TRBD1 identical over 8 bases. CDR1 is MDHEN, CDR2 SYDVKM, per germline. The CDR3 is 14 residues long. V lost 6 bases to trimming and J lost 0 bases; unmatched junction nucleotides: 4. The CDR3 DNA reads as TGTGCCAGCAGGAGGACAGGGACCTCCTACGAGCAGTACTTC. Protein: CASRRTGTSYEQYF.

This clonotype occurred a few times. The genes are TRBV18 and TRBJ1-1; 10 bases are shared with TRBD1. V lost 3 bases, J lost 4 bases, and 5 bases stayed unmatched. The CDR3 runs 15 residues. The germline V gene has CDR1 KGHSH and CDR2 LQKENI. The CDR3 DNA follows: TGTGCCAGCTCACCTAAGGACAGGGGGGGCACTGAAGCTTTCTTT. This encodes CASSPKDRGGTEAFF.

This clonotype was counted only a few times. The chain employs TRBV21-1 and TRBJ2-7; TRBD1, as called in the table, went unchecked against the DNA. TRBV21-1 is a pseudogene. The CDR3 is 14 residues long. This CDR3 reads CASSKGHTGREQYV. The CDR3 coding sequence is TGTGCCAGCAGCAAAGGTCATACAGGGCGCGAGCAGTACGTC.

This clonotype was observed at least ten times. V usage is TRBV7-9 and J usage is TRBJ2-5, with TRBD2 matching 8 bases. The CDR3 consists of 17 residues. Germline CDR1 SEHNR, CDR2 FQNEAQ (reference sequence). Trimming at V came to 7 bases and at J to 5 bases, leaving 18 bases not matched to a gene. For the CDR3, the DNA is TGTGCCAGCACCCTAGAGCGAGCGGGAGTGTCGGGGGAGACCCAGTACTTC. Translation: CASTLERAGVSGETQYF.

This clonotype was seen at least ten times. The genes are TRBV18 and TRBJ2-7, with 7 bases that match TRBD1. The CDR3 is 13 amino acids. V trimming: 4 bases; J trimming: 3 bases; junction bases outside the gene matches: 3. CDR1 is KGHSH, CDR2 LQKENI, per germline. CDR3 nucleotide sequence: TGTGCCAGCTCACAGGGACAGCACTACGAGCAGTACGTC. This gives the protein CASSQGQHYEQYV.

This clonotype has ten or more counts. The rearrangement links TRBV19 to TRBJ2-5; 10 bases fit TRBD2. V was pared by 3 bases and J by 5 bases, with 15 bases of the junction left unmatched. The germline V gene encodes CDR1 LNHDA and CDR2 SQIVND (reference sequence). This CDR3 region has 18 residues. CDR3 residues: CASSIPPGVAGGRETQYF. In DNA, the CDR3 is TGTGCCAGTAGTATCCCTCCCGGGGTAGCGGGAGGACGGGAGACCCAGTACTTC.

The chain recombines TRBV7-9 with TRBJ2-3; D tentatively reads TRBD1 or TRBD2 (5 bases each). The length of the CDR3 is 16 residues. Deletions cut 4 bases from V and 4 bases from J, with 18 bases between. The germline gives CDR1 SEHNR, CDR2 FQNEAQ (reference sequence). The CDR3 is CASSYRPGPLADTQYF. The DNA of the CDR3 is TGTGCCAGCAGCTACCGACCGGGACCCCTTGCAGATACGCAGTATTTT.

The CDR3 region has the DNA TGCGCCAGCAGCCAAGATCAGGGTTCGGATACGCAGTATTTT. Translated, it gives CASSQDQGSDTQYF. The chain employs TRBV4-3 and TRBJ2-3; tentatively, D is TRBD1 (5 bases). The length of the CDR3 is 14 residues. Trimming left V 0 bases short and J 6 bases short, with 10 bases between. Looked up from germline, CDR1 is LGHNA and CDR2 is YSLEER.

This clonotype was detected a few times. This chain uses TRBV6-5 with TRBJ1-1; a possible D gene is TRBD1 (5 bases). The germline V and J ends were trimmed by 0 bases and 0 bases, with 11 bases remaining between them. The CDR3 covers 16 residues. CDR1 and CDR2 (germline): MNHEY, SVGAGI. The CDR3 region has the DNA TGTGCCAGCAGTTACTCTCTCGACAGCATGAACACTGAAGCTTTCTTT. Protein: CASSYSLDSMNTEAFF.

CDR3: CASSFAVSTNYGYTF. CDR3 nucleotides: TGTGCCAGCAGTTTCGCTGTGTCAACTAACTATGGCTACACCTTC. This chain links TRBV28 with TRBJ1-2; no clear D. Trimming pared 3 bases from V and 0 bases from J, leaving 11 bases between. The CDR3 is 15 residues long. CDR1 is MDHEN, CDR2 SYDVKM, per germline.